Sequencing of this T cell receptor (beta chain) was carried out in a study of a mutant IDH1 vaccine in newly diagnosed glioma. Study-level points and caveats: The occurrence of vaccine-induced immune responses was seen in over 90% of patients. Seemingly, pseudoprogression had no relation to changes in the top peripheral T cell clonotypes.

Some clones are missing from TCRdb's copy, which holds only in-frame ones; the method was immunoSEQ multiplex PCR. Here the sample spans about 29,000 clones, roughly 82% being singletons. The V end was cut by 3 bases, the J end by 2 bases, with 8 bases between. The CDR3 extends over 14 amino acids. Per the germline V gene, CDR1 is SGHDN and CDR2 is FVKESK. Time point here: week 35, safety follow-up. Doses consisted of 300 ug of mutant IDH1 20-mer peptide each, paired with topical imiquimod. The patients received vaccinations eight times, in weeks 1, 3, 5, 7, 11, 15, 19 and 23. Donors had new WHO grade 3 or 4 IDH1-mutant, ATRX-lost astrocytomas. For this clone: The antigen is not known.

The sequence was collected from a man aged 50 to 59 with glioma. This chain connects TRBV14 to TRBJ1-5, with TRBD1 as a possible D gene (6 bases). The specimen comprised PBMCs, sampled from a glioma patient whose treatment included an IDH1 peptide vaccine. The CDR3 spells CASSQSGGNQPQHF. DNA for the CDR3: TGTGCCAGCAGCCAGTCAGGGGGCAATCAGCCCCAGCATTTT.